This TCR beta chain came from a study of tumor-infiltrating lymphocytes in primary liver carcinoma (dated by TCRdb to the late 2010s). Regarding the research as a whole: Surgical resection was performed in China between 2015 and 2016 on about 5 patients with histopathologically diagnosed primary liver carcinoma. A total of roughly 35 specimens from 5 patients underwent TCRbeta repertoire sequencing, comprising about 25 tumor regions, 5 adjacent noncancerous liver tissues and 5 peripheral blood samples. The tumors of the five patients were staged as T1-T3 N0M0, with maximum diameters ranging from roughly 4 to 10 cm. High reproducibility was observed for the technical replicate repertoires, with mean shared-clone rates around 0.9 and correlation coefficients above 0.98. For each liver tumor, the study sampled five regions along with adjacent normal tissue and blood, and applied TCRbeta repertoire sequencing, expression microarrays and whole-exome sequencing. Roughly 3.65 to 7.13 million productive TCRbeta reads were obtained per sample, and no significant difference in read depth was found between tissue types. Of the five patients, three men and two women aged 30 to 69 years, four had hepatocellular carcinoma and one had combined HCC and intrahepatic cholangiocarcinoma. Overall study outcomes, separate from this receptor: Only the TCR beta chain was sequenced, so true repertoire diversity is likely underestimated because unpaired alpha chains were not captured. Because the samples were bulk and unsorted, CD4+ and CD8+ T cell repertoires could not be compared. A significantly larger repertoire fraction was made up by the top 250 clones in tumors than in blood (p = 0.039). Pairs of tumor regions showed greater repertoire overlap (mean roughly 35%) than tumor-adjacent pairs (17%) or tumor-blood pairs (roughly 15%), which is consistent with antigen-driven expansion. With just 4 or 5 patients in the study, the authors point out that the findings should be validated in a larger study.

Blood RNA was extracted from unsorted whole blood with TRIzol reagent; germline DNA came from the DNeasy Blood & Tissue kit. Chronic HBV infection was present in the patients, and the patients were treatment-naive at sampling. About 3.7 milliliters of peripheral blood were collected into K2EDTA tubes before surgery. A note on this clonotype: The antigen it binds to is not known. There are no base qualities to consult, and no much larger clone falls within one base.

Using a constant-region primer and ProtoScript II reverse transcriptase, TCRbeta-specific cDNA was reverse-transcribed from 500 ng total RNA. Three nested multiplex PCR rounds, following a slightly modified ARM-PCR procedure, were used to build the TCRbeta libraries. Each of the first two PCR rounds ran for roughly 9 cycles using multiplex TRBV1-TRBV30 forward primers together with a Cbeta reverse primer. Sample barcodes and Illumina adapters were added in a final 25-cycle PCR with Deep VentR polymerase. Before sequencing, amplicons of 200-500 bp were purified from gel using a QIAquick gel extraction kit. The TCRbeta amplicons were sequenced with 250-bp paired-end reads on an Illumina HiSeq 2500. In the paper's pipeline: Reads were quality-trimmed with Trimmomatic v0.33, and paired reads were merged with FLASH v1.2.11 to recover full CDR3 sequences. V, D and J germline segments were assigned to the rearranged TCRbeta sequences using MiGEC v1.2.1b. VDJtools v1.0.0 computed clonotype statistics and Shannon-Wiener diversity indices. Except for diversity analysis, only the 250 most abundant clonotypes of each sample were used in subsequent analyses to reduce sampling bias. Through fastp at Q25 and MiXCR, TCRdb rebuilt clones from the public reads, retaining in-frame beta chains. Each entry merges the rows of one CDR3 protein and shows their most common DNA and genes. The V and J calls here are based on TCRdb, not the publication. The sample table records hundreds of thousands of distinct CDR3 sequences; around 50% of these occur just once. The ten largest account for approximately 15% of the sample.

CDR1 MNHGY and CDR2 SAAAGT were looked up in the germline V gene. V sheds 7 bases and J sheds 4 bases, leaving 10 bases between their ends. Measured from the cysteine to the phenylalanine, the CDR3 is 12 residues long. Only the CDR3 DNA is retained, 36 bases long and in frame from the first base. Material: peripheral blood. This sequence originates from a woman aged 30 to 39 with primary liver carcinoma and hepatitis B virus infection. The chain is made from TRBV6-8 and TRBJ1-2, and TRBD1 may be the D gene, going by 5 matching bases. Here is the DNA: TGTGCCAGCATGGGACTCTCCTATGGCTACACCTTC. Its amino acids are CASMGLSYGYTF.